A selection of T cell receptor beta chains follows, all from one sample in a study of blood T cell repertoires in COVID-19. TCRdb's table, derived via immunoSEQ multiplex PCR, lists solely in-frame clones and lacks some. The table includes approximately 150,000 clones, approximately 82% detected once. Source material: peripheral blood. The receptor set was obtained from a man in his sixties with active or convalescent COVID-19. CDR3s include the opening cysteine and the closing phenylalanine or tryptophan.

V: TRBV6-6; CDR3: CASSYPRTVSTQYF
V: TRBV15; CDR3: CATSRDLLYGYTF
V: TRBV18; CDR3: CASSPPRGRLYNSPLHF
V: TRBV12-3/TRBV12-4; CDR3: CASSSGTGIGAFF
V: TRBV13; CDR3: CASSGVRQLNTEAFF
V: TRBV5-1; CDR3: CASSWTGQSSGNTIYF
V: TRBV3-1/TRBV3-2; CDR3: CASVGDLNTGELFF
V: TRBV27; CDR3: CASSPRFDRAEKLFF
V: TRBV24-1; CDR3: CATSDQDRNYGYTF
V: TRBV5-8; CDR3: CASSPHRGLRTQPQHF
V: TRBV24-1; CDR3: CATRDRVEAFF
V: TRBV3-1/TRBV3-2; CDR3: CASSQDGETFGNTIYF
V: TRBV10-1; CDR3: CASSDGGYGYTF
V: TRBV14; CDR3: CASSPEDRRLSYGYTF
V: TRBV7-2; CDR3: CASSLEAGGLNIQYF